The 28 T cell receptor beta chains listed next were all sequenced from one sample in a study of cytomegalovirus exposure and HLA in healthy donors. This PCR relied on a set of 60 Vbeta primers and 13 Jbeta primers. Using immunoSEQ multiplex PCR, the repertoire was profiled, and TCRdb retains in-frame clones only, with some absent. The table lists 70,000 or so clones, roughly 88% of them singletons, with less than 2.5% in the top ten. Sample: PBMCs. Every receptor here comes from a woman aged 25 to 39 in good health and CMV-seronegative.

The V and J genes are TRBV7-9 and TRBJ2-5; 10 bases are a match to TRBD2. J gave up 5 bases and V 4 bases, and 10 bases lay outside the gene matches. Germline V gene data show CDR1 as SEHNR and CDR2 as FQNEAQ (reference sequence). The CDR3 length is 16 residues. The CDR3 loop is CASSSQREGVRETQYF. The CDR3 bases are TGTGCCAGCAGCTCGCAGCGGGAGGGTGTTCGGGAGACCCAGTACTTC.

Note on this clone: One end of the junction varies from germline; a read error may be responsible. This specimen includes other DNA sequences encoding the same CDR3. The chain combines TRBV7-9 with TRBJ1-5; D is undetermined. The CDR3 spans 15 residues. CDR1 and CDR2 from the germline V gene are SEHNR and FQNEAQ (reference sequence). CDR3 protein: CASSLEGVRNQPQHF. CDR3 coding DNA: TGCGCCAGCAGCTTAGAGGGAGTACGGAATCAGCCCCAGCATTTT.

This chain links TRBV2 with TRBJ1-6; a weak D match, TRBD1 (6 bases). The CDR3 consists of 16 residues. The germline V and J ends were trimmed by 4 bases and 10 bases, with 20 bases remaining between them. Germline V gene sequence: CDR1 SNHLY, CDR2 FYNNEI. CDR3 DNA: TGTGCCAGCAGTGCTGGAGCAGGGGAATTAGGCTCACCCCTCCACTTT. Its translation: CASSAGAGELGSPLHF.

V and J are TRBV11-2 and TRBJ1-2; D unclear. CDR3 length: 13 amino acids. The V end was cut by 1 base, the J end by 6 bases, with 9 bases between. Germline CDR1 is SGHAT and CDR2 is FQNNGV. CDR3 nucleotides: TGTGCCAGCAGCTTAGCAGAAGCGGATGGCTACACCTTC. It specifies CASSLAEADGYTF.

In regard to this clone: The sample holds other DNA sequences that translate to the same CDR3. The genes are TRBV7-3 and TRBJ1-5; 8 bases map to TRBD1. The length of the CDR3 is 13 residues. Germline V gene sequence: CDR1 SGHTA, CDR2 FQGTGA. V lost 5 bases to trimming and J lost 6 bases; unmatched junction nucleotides: 3. The CDR3 nucleotides are TGTGCCAGCAGCGCGACAGGGGCTCAGCCCCAGCATTTT. It specifies CASSATGAQPQHF.

The V gene is TRBV28, the J gene TRBJ2-2; D is possibly TRBD1 (5 bases). CDR3 size: 16 residues. Germline V gene sequence: CDR1 MDHEN, CDR2 SYDVKM. V lost 1 base to trimming and J lost 0 bases, with 9 bases between them. The CDR3 DNA reads as TGTGCCAGCAGTTTATTGACAGACACGAACACCGGGGAGCTGTTTTTT. Translation gives CASSLLTDTNTGELFF.

This chain joins TRBV4-2 and TRBJ2-3; TRBD2 matches at 16 bases. This CDR3 is built from 20 residues. J gave up 2 bases and V 4 bases, and 12 bases lay outside the gene matches. The V gene's germline CDR1 is LGHNA and CDR2 YNFKEQ. In nucleotides, the CDR3 is TGTGCCAGCAGCCCCGAACAACCGGGACTAGCGGGAGGGTTCACAGATACGCAGTATTTT. This encodes CASSPEQPGLAGGFTDTQYF.

V gene TRBV6-5 combines with J gene TRBJ2-5, with TRBD1 identical over 10 bases. There are 16 residues in the CDR3. V dropped 0 bases and J dropped 5; count of bases not matched to a gene: 6. Germline values: CDR1 MNHEY, CDR2 SVGAGI. The CDR3 sequence: CASSYSARDRGETQYF. Here the CDR3 DNA reads TGTGCCAGCAGTTACTCGGCCCGGGACAGGGGTGAGACCCAGTACTTC.

The gene calls are TRBV14 and TRBJ2-5, with D unclear. Per germline, CDR1 SGHDN and CDR2 FVKESK. Trimming left V 0 bases short and J 1 base short, with 12 bases between. CDR3 length equals 16 residues. The DNA for the CDR3 is TGTGCCAGCAGCCAAGATTTGTCGGTAACCCAAGAGACCCAGTACTTC. Translated: CASSQDLSVTQETQYF.

This chain connects TRBV28 to TRBJ2-1; TRBD2 matches at 9 bases. The CDR3 covers 15 residues. J lost 1 base, V lost 5 bases, and 3 bases had no gene match. Germline CDR1 and CDR2: MDHEN and SYDVKM. The CDR3 DNA sequence: TGTGCCAGCAGTCGAGCGGGAGGATCCTACAATGAGCAGTTCTTC. Translating it yields CASSRAGGSYNEQFF.

This rearrangement joins TRBV10-1 to TRBJ1-1; D may be TRBD1 (6 bases). Germline V gives CDR1 WNHNN, CDR2 SYGVQD (reference sequence). The CDR3 length is 14 residues. The V end lost 2 bases, the J end lost 4 bases, and 11 bases lay between the germline ends. DNA for the CDR3: TGCGCCAGCAGTGAGGCTAGGGGGGGCACTGAAGCTTTCTTT. It specifies CASSEARGGTEAFF.

V and J are TRBV18 and TRBJ2-7, with TRBD1 matching 8 bases. The V segment lost 4 bases and the J segment 6 bases; nucleotides outside the gene matches: 11. The CDR3 totals 15 residues. Per the germline V gene, CDR1 is KGHSH and CDR2 is LQKENI. The CDR3 reads CASSQFQGAQSEQYF. The CDR3 coding sequence is TGTGCCAGCTCACAGTTCCAGGGGGCCCAAAGCGAGCAGTACTTC.

This chain connects TRBV5-6 to TRBJ1-4; 8 bases match TRBD1. The CDR3 totals 16 residues. CDR1 SGHDT and CDR2 YYEEEE come from the germline V gene. The junction had 5 bases not matched to a gene; V was cut back by 0 bases and J by 4 bases. The CDR3, as DNA: TGTGCCAGCAGCTTGGCGGACAGGGAGAATAATGAAAAACTGTTTTTT. This gives the protein CASSLADRENNEKLFF.

A word on this clone: Distinct nucleotide sequences in the sample also encode this CDR3. This chain joins TRBV19 and TRBJ2-2, with TRBD1 matching 11 bases. The trim removed 5 bases at V and 7 bases at J, leaving 6 bases unmatched. Germline CDR1 is LNHDA and CDR2 is SQIVND (reference sequence). The length of the CDR3 is 15 residues. In DNA form, the CDR3 reads TGTGCCAGTAGTGTCGGACAGGGGGCTGGCGGGGAGCTGTTTTTT. Protein: CASSVGQGAGGELFF.

This chain uses TRBV5-4 with TRBJ2-1; 7 bases are shared with TRBD2. Per the germline V gene, CDR1 is SGHNT and CDR2 is YYREEE (reference sequence). V lost 4 bases, J lost 8 bases, and 15 bases stayed unmatched. The CDR3 consists of 16 residues. Here the CDR3 DNA reads TGTGCCAGCAGCCCGGGTCGACTAGCCCCAGGCGATGAGCAGTTCTTC. Translating it yields CASSPGRLAPGDEQFF.

The chain employs TRBV19 and TRBJ1-5, with TRBD1 identical over 7 bases. The CDR3 loop spans 15 amino acids. Germline CDR1 LNHDA, CDR2 SQIVND (reference sequence). The J segment lost 3 bases and the V segment lost 6 bases, leaving 8 bases of the junction unmatched. The CDR3 reads CASSQGDFPNQPQHF. The CDR3 coding sequence is TGTGCCAGTAGCCAGGGGGACTTTCCCAATCAGCCCCAGCATTTT.

The chain uses TRBV12-5 and TRBJ2-1, with TRBD2 as a possible D gene (6 bases). The germline V and J ends were trimmed by 3 bases and 0 bases, with 9 bases remaining between them. This CDR3 is 15 amino acids long. Germline V gene lookup returns CDR1 LGHNT and CDR2 FRNRAP. The CDR3 DNA reads as TGTGCTAGTGGTTTAGGTAGCGGCTCCTACAATGAGCAGTTCTTC. Protein: CASGLGSGSYNEQFF.

This clone was seen a few times. A far larger clone is a single base away, which makes a read error likely. Distinct nucleotide sequences in the sample also encode this CDR3. The chain has TRBV28 and TRBJ1-5; possible D gene TRBD1, 5 bases. Germline V CDR1 and CDR2: MDHEN, SYDVKM. V was shortened by 5 bases and J by 7 bases, with 18 bases between the two germline ends. There are 15 residues in the CDR3. The CDR3, as DNA: TGTGCCAGCAGTCTTCTAGGGGCAGACAACCAGCCCCAGCATTTT. This encodes CASSLLGADNQPQHF. The variable domain in full, with the rest retrieved from reference TRBV28 and TRBJ1-5, is DVKVTQSSRYLVKRTGEKVFLECVQDMDHENMFWYRQDPGLGLRLIYFSYDVKMKEKGDIPEGYSVSREKKERFSLILESASTNQTSMYLCASSLLGADNQPQHFGDGTRLSIL.

J is TRBJ1-2 and V is TRBV4-2; no clear D. This CDR3 spans 14 amino acids. Per germline, CDR1 LGHNA and CDR2 YNFKEQ. The germline V and J ends were trimmed by 2 bases and 1 base, with 8 bases remaining between them. The CDR3 reads CASSQNSGNYGYTF. CDR3 sequence (DNA): TGTGCCAGCAGCCAAAACAGCGGTAACTATGGCTACACCTTC.

V gene TRBV11-2 combines with J gene TRBJ1-3; D is undetermined. This CDR3 spans 16 amino acids. The germline V gene encodes CDR1 SGHAT and CDR2 FQNNGV. V was shortened by 1 base and J by 0 bases, with 10 bases between the two germline ends. CDR3 sequence (DNA): TGTGCCAGCAGCTTAGGCAGCGACTTCTCTGGAAACACCATATATTTT. Protein sequence: CASSLGSDFSGNTIYF.

The genes are TRBV7-3 and TRBJ2-7; 7 positions match TRBD2. The CDR3 is 14 residues long. Germline V lookup: CDR1 SGHTA, CDR2 FQGTGA. V trimming: 2 bases; J trimming: 4 bases; junction bases outside the gene matches: 5. The CDR3: CASSLGPGGYEQYF. The CDR3 DNA reads as TGTGCCAGCAGCTTAGGACCGGGAGGATACGAGCAGTACTTC.

This clone was observed a few times. The chain combines TRBV5-6 with TRBJ2-7; 8 bases agree with TRBD2. CDR3 length: 13 amino acids. Germline V CDR1 and CDR2: SGHDT, YYEEEE. With 4 bases clipped from V and 2 bases from J, the junction kept 2 bases outside the gene matches. DNA of the CDR3: TGTGCCAGCAGCCCCGGGAGGGCCTACGAGCAGTACTTC. Its translation: CASSPGRAYEQYF. Filled out from reference TRBV5-6 and TRBJ2-7, the complete variable domain reads DAGVTQSPTHLIKTRGQQVTLRCSPKSGHDTVSWYQQALGQGPQFIFQYYEEEERQRGNFPDRFSGHQFPNYSSELNVNALLLGDSALYLCASSPGRAYEQYFGPGTRLTVT.

This clone was recorded only once. CDR3 coding DNA: TGTGCCAGCAGCCCCGCGGGACAGCTTTACAATGAGCAGTTCTTC. This sequence encodes CASSPAGQLYNEQFF. The chain carries TRBV28 and TRBJ2-1; D may be TRBD1 (7 bases). V was shortened by 6 bases and J by 4 bases, with 16 bases between the two germline ends. The CDR3 totals 15 residues. Looked up from germline, CDR1 is MDHEN and CDR2 is SYDVKM.

The V and J genes are TRBV28 and TRBJ1-2; tentative D call: TRBD1 (6 bases). Trimming cost V 5 bases and J 5 bases, with 12 bases left between them. The germline CDR1 and CDR2 sequences are MDHEN and SYDVKM. The CDR3 is made up of 13 amino acids. As DNA, the CDR3 is TGTGCCAGCAGTCTAGGACAGATTTATGGCTACACCTTC. This sequence encodes CASSLGQIYGYTF.

In its sample, this clone was seen once. The chain links TRBV4-2 to TRBJ2-1; the D gene is possibly TRBD2 (6 bases). V was shortened by 1 base and J by 6 bases, with 13 bases between the two germline ends. The length of the CDR3 is 15 residues. Germline-derived CDR1 and CDR2 are LGHNA and YNFKEQ. CDR3 protein: CASSQARTTFNEQFF. CDR3 coding DNA: TGTGCCAGCAGCCAAGCGCGGACTACCTTCAATGAGCAGTTCTTC.

The V call is TRBV5-1, the J call TRBJ2-3; D uncertain. Per the germline V gene, CDR1 is SGHRS and CDR2 is YFSETQ. Trimming removed 1 base at V and 5 bases at J, with 11 bases between. This CDR3 region has 14 residues. Here the CDR3 DNA reads TGCGCCAGCAGCTTGAATTTGGCCCAAGATACGCAGTATTTT. As protein: CASSLNLAQDTQYF.

CDR3 sequence: CASSSAVSGPNTQYF. DNA of the CDR3: TGTGCCAGTAGTAGCGCTGTGAGCGGCCCCAATACGCAGTATTTT. This chain connects TRBV19 to TRBJ2-3, with a tentative D call TRBD2 (5 bases). The CDR3 covers 15 residues. V was cut by 4 bases and J by 7 bases, with 18 bases left in between. The germline CDR1 and CDR2 sequences are LNHDA and SQIVND (reference sequence).

The DNA of the CDR3 is TGTGCCAGTTCGTTTTCAGGGGCGACTAATGAAAAACTGTTTTTT. Amino acids: CASSFSGATNEKLFF. The chain employs TRBV19 and TRBJ1-4, with a tentative D call TRBD1 (6 bases). Germline loops: CDR1 LNHDA, CDR2 SQIVND (reference sequence). The length of the CDR3 is 15 residues. V was trimmed by 8 bases and J by 2 bases, leaving 15 bases between them.